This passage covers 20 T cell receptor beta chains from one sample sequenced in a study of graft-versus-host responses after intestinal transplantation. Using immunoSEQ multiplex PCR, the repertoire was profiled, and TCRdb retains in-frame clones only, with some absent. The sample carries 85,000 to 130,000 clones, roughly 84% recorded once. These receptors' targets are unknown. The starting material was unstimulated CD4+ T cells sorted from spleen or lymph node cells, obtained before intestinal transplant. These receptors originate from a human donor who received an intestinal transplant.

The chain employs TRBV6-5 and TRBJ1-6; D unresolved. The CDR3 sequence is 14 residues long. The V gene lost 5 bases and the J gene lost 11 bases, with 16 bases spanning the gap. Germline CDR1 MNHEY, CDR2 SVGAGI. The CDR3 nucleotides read TGTGCCAGCAGTAACCTGGGCCGGCCTCCACCCCTCCACTTT. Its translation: CASSNLGRPPPLHF.

Written as DNA, the CDR3 is TGTGCCAGCAGTACTCGGGGGGACAGCACTGAAGCTTTCTTT. Translation gives CASSTRGDSTEAFF. This chain joins TRBV6-6 and TRBJ1-1; 7 bases are a match to TRBD1. Germline-derived CDR1 and CDR2 are MNHNY and SVGAGI (reference sequence). V shed 5 bases, J shed 4 bases, and the junction held 7 bases outside the gene matches. The CDR3 has 14 amino acids.

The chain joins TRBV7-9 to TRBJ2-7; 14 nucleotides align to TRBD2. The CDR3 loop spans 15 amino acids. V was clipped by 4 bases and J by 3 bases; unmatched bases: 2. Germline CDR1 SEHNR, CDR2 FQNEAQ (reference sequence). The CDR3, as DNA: TGTGCCAGCAGCTGGGGGACTAGCGGGGGCTACGAGCAGTACTTC. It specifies CASSWGTSGGYEQYF.

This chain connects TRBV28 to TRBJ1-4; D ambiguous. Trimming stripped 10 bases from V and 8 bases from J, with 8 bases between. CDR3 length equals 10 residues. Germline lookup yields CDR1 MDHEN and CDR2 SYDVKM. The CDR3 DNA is TGTGCCACTCACGGGGAAAAACTGTTTTTT. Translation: CATHGEKLFF.

The CDR3 DNA follows: TGTGCCAGCAGCCAAGACAGGGGGCGCGGCTACACCTTC. Its translation: CASSQDRGRGYTF. V is TRBV6-5 and J is TRBJ1-2, with 10 bases lining up with TRBD1. Looked up from germline, CDR1 is MNHEY and CDR2 is SVGAGI. After removal of 6 bases from V and 8 bases from J, the junction contained 6 bases not matched to a gene. The CDR3 totals 13 residues.

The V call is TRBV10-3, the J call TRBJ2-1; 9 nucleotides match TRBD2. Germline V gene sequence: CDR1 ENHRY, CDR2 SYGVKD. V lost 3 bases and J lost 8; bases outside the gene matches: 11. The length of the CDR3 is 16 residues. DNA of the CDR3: TGTGCCATCAGTGACTTGACTAGCGGCGGCCAGGATGAGCAGTTCTTC. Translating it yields CAISDLTSGGQDEQFF.

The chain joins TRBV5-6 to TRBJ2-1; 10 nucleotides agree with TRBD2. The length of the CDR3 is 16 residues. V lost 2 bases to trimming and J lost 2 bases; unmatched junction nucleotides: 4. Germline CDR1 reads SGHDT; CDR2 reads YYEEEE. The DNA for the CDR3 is TGTGCCAGCAGCTTCGATACTAGCGGGGCCTACAATGAGCAGTTCTTC. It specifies CASSFDTSGAYNEQFF.

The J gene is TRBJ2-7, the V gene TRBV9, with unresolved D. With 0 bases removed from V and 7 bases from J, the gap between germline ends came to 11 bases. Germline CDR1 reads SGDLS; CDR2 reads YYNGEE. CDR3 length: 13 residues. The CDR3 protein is CASSVALLGEQYF. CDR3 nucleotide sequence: TGTGCCAGCAGCGTAGCACTCTTGGGGGAGCAGTACTTC.

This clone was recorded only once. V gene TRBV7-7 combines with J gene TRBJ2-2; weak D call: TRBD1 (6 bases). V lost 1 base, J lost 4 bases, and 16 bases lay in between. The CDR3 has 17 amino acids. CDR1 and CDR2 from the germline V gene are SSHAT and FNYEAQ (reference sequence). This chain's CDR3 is CASSLGISRGGTGELFF. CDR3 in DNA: TGTGCCAGCAGCTTAGGGATTAGCCGAGGGGGCACCGGGGAGCTGTTTTTT.

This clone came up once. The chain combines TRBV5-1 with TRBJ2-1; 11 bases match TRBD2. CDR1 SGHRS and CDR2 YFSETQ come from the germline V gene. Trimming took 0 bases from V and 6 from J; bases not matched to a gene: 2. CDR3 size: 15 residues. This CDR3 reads CASSLGLAGFNEQFF. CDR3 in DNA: TGCGCCAGCAGCTTGGGACTAGCGGGATTCAATGAGCAGTTCTTC. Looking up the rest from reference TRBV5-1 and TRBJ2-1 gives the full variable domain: KAGVTQTPRYLIKTRGQQVTLSCSPISGHRSVSWYQQTPGQGLQFLFEYFSETQRNKGNFPGRFSGRQFSNSRSEMNVSTLELGDSALYLCASSLGLAGFNEQFFGPGTRLTVL.

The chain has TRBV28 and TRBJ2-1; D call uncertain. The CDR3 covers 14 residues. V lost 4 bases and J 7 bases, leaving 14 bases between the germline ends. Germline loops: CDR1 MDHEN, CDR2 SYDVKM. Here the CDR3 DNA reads TGTGCCAGCAGTTGGGCGGCTACGGCGAATGAGCAGTTCTTC. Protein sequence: CASSWAATANEQFF. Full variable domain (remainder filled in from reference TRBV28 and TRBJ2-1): DVKVTQSSRYLVKRTGEKVFLECVQDMDHENMFWYRQDPGLGLRLIYFSYDVKMKEKGDIPEGYSVSREKKERFSLILESASTNQTSMYLCASSWAATANEQFFGPGTRLTVL.

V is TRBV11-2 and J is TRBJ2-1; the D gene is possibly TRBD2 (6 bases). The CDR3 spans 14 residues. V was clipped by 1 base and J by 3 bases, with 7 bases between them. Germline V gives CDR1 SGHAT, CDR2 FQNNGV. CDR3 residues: CASSLGGVYNEQFF. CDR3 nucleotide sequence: TGTGCCAGCAGCTTAGGCGGGGTCTACAATGAGCAGTTCTTC.

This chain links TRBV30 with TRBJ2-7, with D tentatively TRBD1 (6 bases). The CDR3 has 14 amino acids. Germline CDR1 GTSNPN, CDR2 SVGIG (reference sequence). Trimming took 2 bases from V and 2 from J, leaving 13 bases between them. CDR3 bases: TGTGCCTGGAGTTCCAACACAGGGACCTACGAGCAGTACTTC. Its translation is CAWSSNTGTYEQYF.

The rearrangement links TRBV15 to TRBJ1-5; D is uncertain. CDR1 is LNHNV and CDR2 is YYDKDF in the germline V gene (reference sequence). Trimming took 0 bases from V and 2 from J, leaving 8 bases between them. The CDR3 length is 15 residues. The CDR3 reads CATSRDEQGNQPQHF. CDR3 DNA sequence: TGTGCCACCAGCAGAGATGAGCAAGGCAATCAGCCCCAGCATTTT.

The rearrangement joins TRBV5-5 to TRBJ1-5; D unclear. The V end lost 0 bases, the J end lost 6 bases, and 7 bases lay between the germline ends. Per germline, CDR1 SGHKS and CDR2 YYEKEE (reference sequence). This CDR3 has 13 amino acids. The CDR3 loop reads CASSLATVQPQHF. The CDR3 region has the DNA TGTGCCAGCAGCTTGGCTACAGTTCAGCCCCAGCATTTT.

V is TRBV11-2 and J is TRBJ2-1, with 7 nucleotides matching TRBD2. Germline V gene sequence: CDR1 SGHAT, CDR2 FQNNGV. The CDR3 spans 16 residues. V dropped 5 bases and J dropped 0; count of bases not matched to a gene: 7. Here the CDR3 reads CASSPVRGVSYNEQFF. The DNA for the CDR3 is TGTGCCAGCAGCCCAGTACGGGGGGTCTCCTACAATGAGCAGTTCTTC. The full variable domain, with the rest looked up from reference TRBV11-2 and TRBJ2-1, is EAGVAQSPRYKIIEKRQSVAFWCNPISGHATLYWYQQILGQGPKLLIQFQNNGVVDDSQLPKDRFSAERLKGVDSTLKIQPAKLEDSAVYLCASSPVRGVSYNEQFFGPGTRLTVL.

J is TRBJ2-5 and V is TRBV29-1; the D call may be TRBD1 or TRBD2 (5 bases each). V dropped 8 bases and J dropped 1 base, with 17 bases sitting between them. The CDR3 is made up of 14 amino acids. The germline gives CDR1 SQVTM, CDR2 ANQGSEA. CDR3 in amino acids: CSILRGGIQETQYF. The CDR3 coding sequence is TGCAGCATACTCCGTGGGGGTATCCAAGAGACCCAGTACTTC.

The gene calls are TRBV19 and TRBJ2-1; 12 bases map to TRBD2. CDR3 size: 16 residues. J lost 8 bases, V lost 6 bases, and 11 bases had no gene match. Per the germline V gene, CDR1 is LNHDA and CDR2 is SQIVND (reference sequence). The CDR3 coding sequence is TGTGCCAGTAGCCCATGCCTGACTAGCGGGAGCGATGAGCAGTTCTTC. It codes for CASSPCLTSGSDEQFF.

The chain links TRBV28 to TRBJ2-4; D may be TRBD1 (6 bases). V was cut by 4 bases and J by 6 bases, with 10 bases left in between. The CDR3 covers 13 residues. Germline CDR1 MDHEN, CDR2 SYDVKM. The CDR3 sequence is CASSSDRLNIQYF. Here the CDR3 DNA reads TGTGCCAGCAGTTCGGACAGATTAAACATTCAGTACTTC. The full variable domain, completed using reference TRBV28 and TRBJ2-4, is DVKVTQSSRYLVKRTGEKVFLECVQDMDHENMFWYRQDPGLGLRLIYFSYDVKMKEKGDIPEGYSVSREKKERFSLILESASTNQTSMYLCASSSDRLNIQYFGAGTRLSVL.

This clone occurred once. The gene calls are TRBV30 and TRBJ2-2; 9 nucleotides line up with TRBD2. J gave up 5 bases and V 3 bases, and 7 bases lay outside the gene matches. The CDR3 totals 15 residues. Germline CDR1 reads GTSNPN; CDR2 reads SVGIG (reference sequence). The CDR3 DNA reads TGTGCCTGGAGCCGGAGGCTAGCGGGGACCGGGGAGCTGTTTTTT. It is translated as CAWSRRLAGTGELFF.